The 10 T cell receptor beta chains presented below share a single source sample, sequenced in a study of blood T cells in healthy people across ages. A second PCR of roughly 7 to 11 cycles used a sample-barcoded 5' primer and a J-beta primer mix. In TCRdb, the 5' RACE reads were re-called with MiXCR into one record per CDR3 protein. The table shows about 930,000 distinct CDR3 sequences, with roughly 29% occurring only once. The same sample was also studied in work on T cells of mothers and their children.

Input material: blood. The source of these receptors is a middle-aged woman in good health.

Worth noting for this clonotype: Relative to the germline gene, one junction end is altered; a read error may explain this. CDR3: CAGSQDLTKYNQPQHF. In DNA, the CDR3 is TGCGCCGGCAGCCAAGATCTTACTAAGTACAATCAGCCCCAGCATTTT. This sequence joins TRBV4-3 and TRBJ1-5; no definite D call. The V gene's germline CDR1 is LGHNA and CDR2 YSLEER. CDR3 length: 16 amino acids.

The CDR3 spells CSARSPRRQGLIWLEQYF. CDR3 nucleotides: TGCAGTGCTAGATCCCCAAGGAGACAGGGTCTAATTTGGCTCGAGCAGTACTTC. J is TRBJ2-7 and V is TRBV20-1; TRBD1 agrees at 7 bases. This CDR3 has 18 residues. Germline V gene sequence: CDR1 DFQATT, CDR2 SNEGSKA (reference sequence). J gave up 6 bases and V 2 bases, and 22 bases lay outside the gene matches.

The chain carries TRBV13 and TRBJ1-2, with D maybe TRBD1 (5 bases). The CDR3 is 15 residues long. Germline V gene sequence: CDR1 PRHDT, CDR2 FYEKMQ (reference sequence). The V and J ends lost 2 bases and 5 bases respectively, with 15 bases between them. This CDR3 reads CASSLILDRLYGYTF. CDR3 DNA sequence: TGTGCCAGCAGCTTAATCCTTGACAGACTATATGGCTACACCTTC.

As to this clonotype: An end of the junction differs from the germline gene, which may be a read error. The V gene is TRBV28, the J gene TRBJ2-7, with D hard to call. This CDR3 has 12 amino acids. Germline V lookup: CDR1 MDHEN, CDR2 SYDVKM. CDR3 DNA sequence: TGTGCCGGCAGTTCATTCCCGTACGAGCAGTACTTC. It is translated as CAGSSFPYEQYF.

This clonotype appeared many times. V usage is TRBV29-1 and J usage is TRBJ2-5; TRBD1 aligns across 10 bases. Per the germline V gene, CDR1 is SQVTM and CDR2 is ANQGSEA. The V segment lost 7 bases and the J segment 9 bases; nucleotides outside the gene matches: 5. CDR3 length equals 11 residues. DNA of the CDR3: TGCAGCGGCCGGACAGGGGGGCCCCAGTACTTC. Translated, it gives CSGRTGGPQYF.

This clonotype was detected a few times. This chain joins TRBV7-8 and TRBJ1-1; 9 bases are a match to TRBD1. Trimming removed 5 bases from V and 2 bases from J; junction bases left unmatched: 3. CDR3 length: 14 amino acids. Germline CDR1 is SGHVS and CDR2 is FQNEAQ. CDR3 coding DNA: TGTGCCAGCAGCGGGGACAGGGTCAACACTGAAGCTTTCTTT. Amino acid sequence: CASSGDRVNTEAFF.

V is TRBV5-4 and J is TRBJ1-4; D possibly corresponds to TRBD1 (6 bases). Germline lookup yields CDR1 SGHNT and CDR2 YYREEE (reference sequence). V was pared by 4 bases and J by 4 bases, with 14 bases between. The CDR3 loop spans 15 amino acids. This CDR3 is CASSESGQLNEKLFF. The DNA of the CDR3 is TGTGCCAGCAGCGAGAGCGGACAGCTTAATGAAAAACTGTTTTTT.

A few counts support this clonotype. The chain carries TRBV12-3 or TRBV12-4 and TRBJ2-6; unclear D gene. The CDR3 is made up of 19 amino acids. Trimming cost V 5 bases and J 1 base, with 21 bases left between them. CDR3 nucleotides: TGTGCCAGCAGTCGACTTACCAGGATCCCCATGTCTGGGGCCAACGTCCTGACTTTC. Encoded protein: CASSRLTRIPMSGANVLTF.

This clonotype came up a few times. The chain combines TRBV7-2 with TRBJ2-7, with TRBD2 matching over 12 bases. Germline V gene sequence: CDR1 SGHTA, CDR2 FQGNSA. CDR3 length equals 16 residues. V lost 2 bases, J lost 5 bases, and 7 bases stayed unmatched. Written as DNA, the CDR3 is TGTGCCAGCAGCTTACGGTCTAGCGGGGGGGCCCACGAGCAGTACTTC. Its translation is CASSLRSSGGAHEQYF.

V is TRBV5-8 and J is TRBJ2-1; TRBD2 matches at 10 bases. J was trimmed by 7 bases and V by 4 bases; bases with no gene match: 8. The germline V gene encodes CDR1 SGHTS and CDR2 YDEGEE. The CDR3 covers 15 residues. The CDR3 reads CASSGAAGGRNEQFF. DNA for the CDR3: TGTGCCAGCAGCGGGGCAGCGGGGGGGCGGAATGAGCAGTTCTTC.